A selection of T cell receptor beta chains follows, all from one sample in a study of cytomegalovirus exposure and HLA in healthy donors. Assay: immunoSEQ multiplex PCR; the TCRdb copy retains only in-frame clones and omits some. This table has about 170,000 clones, around 80% appearing once. The sample taken for sequencing was PBMCs. These receptors originate from a young woman in good health and CMV-seropositive. The CDR3 runs from the conserved cysteine through the conserved F or W. Fields, in order: V gene, clone size, J gene, D gene, CDR3 protein, CDR3 DNA. D genes are given only for firm matches. The size entry is marked missing in some rows and otherwise reads once, few, many or a size class.

V gene: TRBV4-1
clone size: -
J gene: TRBJ2-7
D gene: TRBD2
CDR3 protein: CASSQGGGRDYEQYF
CDR3 DNA: TGCGCCAGCAGCCAAGGCGGCGGGAGGGACTACGAGCAGTACTTC

V gene: TRBV30
clone size: -
J gene: TRBJ2-1
D gene: TRBD2
CDR3 protein: CAWRAGGSYNEQFF
CDR3 DNA: TGTGCCTGGAGGGCGGGAGGATCCTACAATGAGCAGTTCTTC

V gene: TRBV7-3
clone size: -
J gene: TRBJ2-1
D gene: TRBD2
CDR3 protein: CASSLGLAGTDEQFF
CDR3 DNA: TGTGCCAGCAGCTTGGGACTAGCGGGGACCGATGAGCAGTTCTTC

V gene: TRBV28
clone size: -
J gene: TRBJ2-2
D gene: TRBD2
CDR3 protein: CASSFLAGAHTGELFF
CDR3 DNA: TGTGCCAGCAGTTTCCTAGCGGGAGCACACACCGGGGAGCTGTTTTTT

V gene: TRBV27
clone size: -
J gene: TRBJ2-1
D gene: TRBD2
CDR3 protein: CASSLGGRANNEQFF
CDR3 DNA: TGTGCCAGCAGTTTGGGCGGGAGGGCCAACAATGAGCAGTTCTTC

V gene: TRBV5-6
clone size: few
J gene: TRBJ2-5
D gene: TRBD1
CDR3 protein: CASSPPGTGQETQYF
CDR3 DNA: TGTGCCAGCAGCCCGCCTGGGACAGGTCAAGAGACCCAGTACTTC

V gene: TRBV28
clone size: once
J gene: TRBJ1-2
D gene: -
CDR3 protein: CASSLLQGTTNGYTF
CDR3 DNA: TGTGCCAGCAGTTTACTTCAGGGTACGACAAATGGCTACACCTTC

V gene: TRBV1
clone size: -
J gene: TRBJ1-5
D gene: -
CDR3 protein: CTSSHQGLLNQPQHF
CDR3 DNA: TGCACCAGCAGCCACCAAGGACTGTTAAATCAGCCCCAGCATTTT

V gene: TRBV11-2
clone size: -
J gene: TRBJ2-2
D gene: -
CDR3 protein: CASSLDKPSGELFF
CDR3 DNA: TGTGCCAGCAGCTTAGACAAGCCGAGCGGGGAGCTGTTTTTT

V gene: TRBV7-2
clone size: -
J gene: TRBJ1-2
D gene: TRBD1
CDR3 protein: CASSLMTGNGYTF
CDR3 DNA: TGTGCCAGCAGCTTAATGACAGGGAATGGCTACACCTTC

V gene: TRBV5-1
clone size: few
J gene: TRBJ2-7
D gene: TRBD1
CDR3 protein: CASSPTSPGQDFYEQYF
CDR3 DNA: TGCGCCAGCAGCCCCACGTCGCCTGGACAGGACTTCTACGAGCAGTACTTC

V gene: TRBV30
clone size: -
J gene: TRBJ1-2
D gene: -
CDR3 protein: CAWSVSVPGSYTF
CDR3 DNA: TGTGCCTGGAGTGTCTCCGTCCCCGGGAGCTACACCTTC

V gene: TRBV28
clone size: once
J gene: TRBJ2-1
D gene: -
CDR3 protein: CASSSPGVAEPEFF
CDR3 DNA: TGTGCCAGCAGTTCCCCCGGGGTGGCGGAACCTGAGTTCTTC

V gene: TRBV27
clone size: -
J gene: TRBJ1-5
D gene: -
CDR3 protein: CASSPERSSNQPQHF
CDR3 DNA: TGTGCCAGCAGCCCTGAGAGGTCTAGCAATCAGCCCCAGCATTTT

V gene: TRBV19
clone size: -
J gene: TRBJ1-5
D gene: -
CDR3 protein: CASSTAGNQPQHF
CDR3 DNA: TGTGCCAGTAGTACCGCGGGGAATCAGCCCCAGCATTTT

V gene: TRBV18
clone size: -
J gene: TRBJ2-3
D gene: -
CDR3 protein: CASSPRPLSTDTQYF
CDR3 DNA: TGTGCCAGCTCACCGAGGCCCCTTAGCACAGATACGCAGTATTTT

V gene: TRBV6-4
clone size: -
J gene: TRBJ2-4
D gene: TRBD2
CDR3 protein: CASSIGREAPHYAKNIQYF
CDR3 DNA: TGTGCCAGCAGTATCGGGCGGGAGGCCCCCCACTACGCCAAAAACATTCAGTACTTC

V gene: TRBV5-6
clone size: -
J gene: TRBJ1-5
D gene: TRBD1
CDR3 protein: CASSLMTGNNQPQHF
CDR3 DNA: TGTGCCAGCAGCTTGATGACAGGGAACAATCAGCCCCAGCATTTT

V gene: TRBV7-9
clone size: -
J gene: TRBJ1-2
D gene: TRBD1
CDR3 protein: CASSLAAGGDYGYTF
CDR3 DNA: TGTGCCAGCAGCTTAGCAGCAGGGGGCGACTATGGCTACACCTTC

V gene: TRBV5-1
clone size: -
J gene: TRBJ1-2
D gene: TRBD1
CDR3 protein: CASSTGQGNGYGYTF
CDR3 DNA: TGCGCCAGCAGCACGGGACAGGGGAACGGCTATGGCTACACCTTC

V gene: TRBV6-5
clone size: -
J gene: TRBJ2-5
D gene: -
CDR3 protein: CASSWSIQETQYF
CDR3 DNA: TGTGCCAGCAGTTGGAGCATCCAAGAGACCCAGTACTTC

V gene: TRBV7-9
clone size: -
J gene: TRBJ2-7
D gene: TRBD1
CDR3 protein: CASSPGTGGGYEQYF
CDR3 DNA: TGTGCCAGCAGCCCCGGGACAGGGGGCGGCTACGAGCAGTACTTC

V gene: TRBV7-9
clone size: -
J gene: TRBJ2-7
D gene: -
CDR3 protein: CASSFSGLRDEQYF
CDR3 DNA: TGTGCCAGCAGCTTTTCAGGGCTAAGGGACGAGCAGTACTTC

V gene: TRBV4-1
clone size: -
J gene: TRBJ1-5
D gene: -
CDR3 protein: CASSQGQLNQPQHF
CDR3 DNA: TGCGCCAGCAGCCAAGGGCAGTTAAATCAGCCCCAGCATTTT

V gene: TRBV9
clone size: -
J gene: TRBJ2-7
D gene: TRBD2
CDR3 protein: CASSPRAGGVSYEQYF
CDR3 DNA: TGTGCCAGCAGCCCTCGGGCGGGAGGGGTCTCCTACGAGCAGTACTTC

V gene: TRBV6-6
clone size: -
J gene: TRBJ2-7
D gene: TRBD1
CDR3 protein: CASSPGGYEQYF
CDR3 DNA: TGTGCCAGCAGTCCAGGGGGCTACGAGCAGTACTTC

V gene: TRBV19
clone size: -
J gene: TRBJ1-2
D gene: -
CDR3 protein: CASSTGNDYGYTF
CDR3 DNA: TGTGCCAGTAGTACAGGGAACGACTATGGCTACACCTTC

V gene: TRBV28
clone size: -
J gene: TRBJ2-5
D gene: -
CDR3 protein: CASRGDGSGETQYF
CDR3 DNA: TGTGCCAGCAGGGGGGACGGGAGCGGTGAGACCCAGTACTTC

V gene: TRBV27
clone size: -
J gene: TRBJ2-7
D gene: -
CDR3 protein: CASSRGRGNEQYF
CDR3 DNA: TGTGCCAGCAGTAGAGGGAGAGGGAACGAGCAGTACTTC

V gene: TRBV4-3
clone size: -
J gene: TRBJ2-5
D gene: -
CDR3 protein: CASSQGGGWAGQETQYF
CDR3 DNA: TGCGCCAGCAGCCAAGGTGGTGGGTGGGCGGGCCAAGAGACCCAGTACTTC

V gene: TRBV6-1
clone size: -
J gene: TRBJ1-4
D gene: -
CDR3 protein: CASSPRGEKLFF
CDR3 DNA: TGTGCCAGCAGTCCAAGGGGCGAAAAACTGTTTTTT

V gene: TRBV28
clone size: few
J gene: TRBJ1-1
D gene: -
CDR3 protein: CASSLLVRGSEAFF
CDR3 DNA: TGTGCCAGCAGTTTATTGGTTCGCGGGAGTGAAGCTTTCTTT

V gene: TRBV19
clone size: -
J gene: TRBJ1-5
D gene: -
CDR3 protein: CASSIGQGNQPQHF
CDR3 DNA: TGTGCCAGTAGTATAGGGCAGGGGAATCAGCCCCAGCATTTT

V gene: TRBV21-1
clone size: few
J gene: TRBJ2-3
D gene: -
CDR3 protein: CASSCRSPRDTQYF
CDR3 DNA: TGTGCCAGCAGTTGCCGAAGCCCTAGAGATACGCAGTATTTT

V gene: TRBV30
clone size: -
J gene: TRBJ2-7
D gene: -
CDR3 protein: CAWSVGVGQYF
CDR3 DNA: TGTGCCTGGAGTGTAGGGGTGGGGCAGTACTTC

V gene: TRBV7-3
clone size: -
J gene: TRBJ2-5
D gene: TRBD2
CDR3 protein: CASSISGLAGGETQYF
CDR3 DNA: TGTGCCAGCAGCATAAGCGGACTAGCGGGAGGTGAGACCCAGTACTTC

V gene: TRBV5-1
clone size: -
J gene: TRBJ2-1
D gene: TRBD1
CDR3 protein: CASSSGQGGGDEQFF
CDR3 DNA: TGCGCCAGCAGCTCTGGACAGGGGGGAGGCGATGAGCAGTTCTTC

V gene: TRBV15
clone size: -
J gene: TRBJ2-7
D gene: TRBD1
CDR3 protein: CATSRDRDEEQYF
CDR3 DNA: TGTGCCACCAGCAGGGACAGGGATGAGGAGCAGTACTTC

V gene: TRBV28
clone size: once
J gene: TRBJ2-3
D gene: TRBD2
CDR3 protein: CASSLWVTSNYTLGGDTQYF
CDR3 DNA: TGTGCCAGCAGTTTATGGGTGACTAGCAACTATACGTTGGGGGGAGATACGCAGTATTTT

V gene: TRBV11-2
clone size: -
J gene: TRBJ2-4
D gene: -
CDR3 protein: CASSLVQGANIQYF
CDR3 DNA: TGTGCCAGCAGCTTAGTTCAGGGTGCGAACATTCAGTACTTC

V gene: TRBV6-6
clone size: -
J gene: TRBJ2-7
D gene: -
CDR3 protein: CASNRQAGSYEQYF
CDR3 DNA: TGTGCCAGCAACAGACAAGCGGGTAGCTACGAGCAGTACTTC

V gene: TRBV18
clone size: -
J gene: TRBJ1-2
D gene: -
CDR3 protein: CASSPPGDGYTF
CDR3 DNA: TGTGCCAGCTCACCGCCAGGGGATGGCTACACCTTC

V gene: TRBV5-6
clone size: -
J gene: TRBJ2-3
D gene: TRBD2
CDR3 protein: CASSPTSGWEADTQYF
CDR3 DNA: TGTGCCAGCAGCCCAACTAGCGGCTGGGAGGCAGATACGCAGTATTTT

V gene: TRBV7-2
clone size: few
J gene: TRBJ2-2
D gene: -
CDR3 protein: CASSLGHNSAGELFF
CDR3 DNA: TGTGCCAGCAGCTTAGGACACAACTCCGCCGGGGAGCTGTTTTTT

V gene: TRBV5-7
clone size: -
J gene: TRBJ1-2
D gene: -
CDR3 protein: CASSLVGAPGIRDYGYTF
CDR3 DNA: TGTGCCAGCAGCTTGGTTGGCGCCCCAGGGATTAGGGACTATGGCTACACCTTC

V gene: TRBV6-5
clone size: -
J gene: TRBJ2-1
D gene: TRBD2
CDR3 protein: CASSSAPAGAVQEQFF
CDR3 DNA: TGTGCCAGCAGTTCTGCCCCAGCGGGAGCGGTCCAGGAGCAGTTCTTC

V gene: TRBV2
clone size: once
J gene: TRBJ2-1
D gene: TRBD2
CDR3 protein: CASPVGGSEGLAGGYNEQFF
CDR3 DNA: TGTGCCAGCCCCGTCGGGGGCTCTGAGGGTCTAGCGGGAGGGTACAATGAGCAGTTCTTC

V gene: TRBV11-2
clone size: -
J gene: TRBJ1-1
D gene: -
CDR3 protein: CASSPTSNTEAFF
CDR3 DNA: TGTGCCAGCAGCCCCACTTCGAACACTGAAGCTTTCTTT

V gene: TRBV7-2
clone size: -
J gene: TRBJ2-2
D gene: TRBD1
CDR3 protein: CASSPRTGRATGELFF
CDR3 DNA: TGTGCCAGCAGCCCGCGGACAGGGCGGGCGACCGGGGAGCTGTTTTTT

V gene: TRBV6-5
clone size: -
J gene: TRBJ2-7
D gene: TRBD2
CDR3 protein: CASIKTSGRSYEQYF
CDR3 DNA: TGTGCCAGCATCAAGACTAGCGGGAGGTCCTACGAGCAGTACTTC

V gene: TRBV6-1
clone size: -
J gene: TRBJ2-2
D gene: TRBD2
CDR3 protein: CASSEAASGNTIPGELFF
CDR3 DNA: TGTGCCAGCAGTGAAGCAGCTAGCGGGAATACGATCCCCGGGGAGCTGTTTTTT